These 32 T cell receptor beta chains came from one sample sequenced in a study of technical replicates of blood from a handful of donors. Only in-frame clones appear in the TCRdb table, and some are missing; sequencing was by immunoSEQ multiplex PCR. The sample contains about 84,000 clones, approximately 97% of which appear only once. Sequencing was done on a sample of T cells isolated from PBMCs. The receptors here all came from a human donor in good health.

The CDR3 DNA reads TGTGCCAGTAGTATCCCAACAGGGGGAAGTGGCTACACCTTC. Its protein is CASSIPTGGSGYTF. The gene calls are TRBV19 and TRBJ1-2, with 8 bases that match TRBD1. Trimming removed 3 bases from V and 7 bases from J; junction bases left unmatched: 7. CDR1 is LNHDA and CDR2 is SQIVND in the germline V gene (reference sequence). This CDR3 spans 14 amino acids.

This clone was picked up one time. The gene calls are TRBV6-6 and TRBJ1-2; D is perhaps TRBD1 (6 bases). The CDR3 is 14 residues long. The V and J ends lost 5 bases and 2 bases respectively, with 12 bases between them. CDR1 and CDR2 from the germline V gene are MNHNY and SVGAGI (reference sequence). The DNA for the CDR3 is TGTGCCAGCAGTCTCCCCGGGACAAACTATGGCTACACCTTC. Its protein product is CASSLPGTNYGYTF.

J is TRBJ2-7 and V is TRBV15; a weak D match, TRBD1 (6 bases). This CDR3 has 16 residues. Germline V gives CDR1 LNHNV, CDR2 YYDKDF (reference sequence). V dropped 0 bases and J dropped 1 base, with 13 bases sitting between them. The CDR3 loop is CATSRDSGRGSYEQYF. The CDR3 DNA is TGTGCCACCAGCAGAGATTCTGGCAGGGGATCCTACGAGCAGTACTTC. The full variable domain, completed using reference TRBV15 and TRBJ2-7, is DAMVIQNPRYQVTQFGKPVTLSCSQTLNHNVMYWYQQKSSQAPKLLFHYYDKDFNNEADTPDNFQSRRPNTSFCFLDIRSPGLGDTAMYLCATSRDSGRGSYEQYFGPGTRLTVT.

The J gene is TRBJ1-1, the V gene TRBV28, with a tentative D call TRBD1 (6 bases). The ends were cut back, 7 bases at V and 8 bases at J, with 17 bases in the middle. Germline V gene sequence: CDR1 MDHEN, CDR2 SYDVKM. The CDR3 extends over 13 amino acids. The CDR3 nucleotides read TGTGCCAGCACCAATCTTCCAGGGGCCGAAGCTTTCTTT. This translates into CASTNLPGAEAFF.

This clone appeared a single time. The rearrangement links TRBV6-4 to TRBJ2-7, with D tentatively TRBD1 (6 bases). Deletions cut 4 bases from V and 0 bases from J, with 13 bases between. CDR3 length equals 15 residues. Germline assignment: CDR1 MRHNA and CDR2 SNTAGT. CDR3 DNA sequence: TGTGCCAGCAGTGGGACAGCCTCCTCCTCCTACGAGCAGTACTTC. Protein sequence: CASSGTASSSYEQYF.

The J gene is TRBJ1-1, the V gene TRBV7-9, with a possible D match to TRBD1 (5 bases). V lost 5 bases to trimming and J lost 6 bases, with 13 bases between them. Looked up from germline, CDR1 is SEHNR and CDR2 is FQNEAQ (reference sequence). This CDR3 comprises 13 residues. DNA of the CDR3: TGTGCCAGCAGCCCACAGGTTGTCCCTGAAGCTTTCTTT. This codes for CASSPQVVPEAFF.

The chain links TRBV6-1 to TRBJ1-2, with a weak D call TRBD1 (5 bases). V lost 2 bases, J lost 8 bases, and 15 bases lay in between. The germline V gene encodes CDR1 MNHNS and CDR2 SASEGT. The CDR3 extends over 14 amino acids. Written as DNA, the CDR3 is TGTGCCAGCAGTGAACAGGGCCTTCTACCAGGCTACACCTTC. Translation: CASSEQGLLPGYTF.

The V call is TRBV5-1, the J call TRBJ2-2; TRBD1 agrees at 7 bases. The CDR3 is 15 amino acids. CDR1 SGHRS and CDR2 YFSETQ come from the germline V gene. The junction had 2 bases not matched to a gene; V was cut back by 2 bases and J by 1 base. The CDR3 loop reads CASSFGTVNTGELFF. DNA of the CDR3: TGCGCCAGCAGCTTTGGGACAGTGAACACCGGGGAGCTGTTTTTT.

V is TRBV15 and J is TRBJ2-1; D is possibly TRBD2 (7 bases). The V gene's germline CDR1 is LNHNV and CDR2 YYDKDF (reference sequence). This CDR3 is built from 15 residues. Trimming pared 6 bases from V and 6 bases from J, leaving 18 bases between. In nucleotides, the CDR3 is TGTGCCACCAGTAAGGGACAAGCGGGATTCAATGAGCAGTTCTTC. This gives the protein CATSKGQAGFNEQFF.

The chain links TRBV19 to TRBJ2-7; D uncertain. Trimming pared 5 bases from V and 6 bases from J, leaving 17 bases between. The CDR3 covers 14 residues. Germline V gene data show CDR1 as LNHDA and CDR2 as SQIVND (reference sequence). The CDR3 region has the DNA TGTGCCAGTAGTCAGCAACAGAGTACGAGCGAGCAGTACTTC. Translated, it gives CASSQQQSTSEQYF.

V is TRBV5-4 and J is TRBJ2-5; 8 bases fit TRBD2. V was pared by 5 bases and J by 3 bases, with 12 bases of the junction left unmatched. Germline CDR1 is SGHNT and CDR2 is YYREEE (reference sequence). This CDR3 is built from 16 residues. In DNA form, the CDR3 reads TGTGCCAGCAGTTATCCGACTAGCGCGTCCGAAGAGACCCAGTACTTC. The encoded protein is CASSYPTSASEETQYF.

This clone was found once. CDR3 sequence (DNA): TGTGCCAGCACCAAACAGGGTACAAACACCGGGGAGCTGTTTTTT. It is translated as CASTKQGTNTGELFF. This chain links TRBV6-5 with TRBJ2-2; D possibly corresponds to TRBD1 (6 bases). Trimming shortened V by 7 bases and J by 2 bases, and 14 bases separated the two germline ends. The germline V gene has CDR1 MNHEY and CDR2 SVGAGI. This CDR3 is 15 amino acids long.

V and J are TRBV4-1 and TRBJ2-7; 9 bases are a match to TRBD1. The trim removed 0 bases at V and 6 bases at J, leaving 9 bases unmatched. The CDR3 is 16 amino acids. Germline values: CDR1 MGHRA, CDR2 YSYEKL. The CDR3 is CASSQDLTGQGFEQYF. In nucleotides, the CDR3 is TGCGCCAGCAGCCAAGATCTCACGGGACAGGGCTTCGAGCAGTACTTC.

This chain links TRBV10-3 with TRBJ2-2; 8 bases line up with TRBD1. This CDR3 is 18 amino acids long. V was clipped by 6 bases and J by 5 bases; unmatched bases: 17. Germline values: CDR1 ENHRY, CDR2 SYGVKD. The CDR3 loop reads CAISGTGGGQSRTGELFF. As DNA, the CDR3 is TGTGCCATCAGCGGAACAGGGGGTGGGCAATCTCGGACCGGGGAGCTGTTTTTT.

V and J are TRBV28 and TRBJ2-7; 9 bases are shared with TRBD1. From germline, CDR1 is MDHEN and CDR2 SYDVKM. V shed 2 bases, J shed 3 bases, and the junction held 5 bases outside the gene matches. This CDR3 contains 15 residues. The CDR3 loop is CASSLPGQGNYEQYF. In DNA form, the CDR3 reads TGTGCCAGCAGTTTACCGGGACAGGGTAACTACGAGCAGTACTTC.

The chain is built from TRBV15 and TRBJ1-6; 7 nucleotides align to TRBD1. Germline V lookup: CDR1 LNHNV, CDR2 YYDKDF (reference sequence). J was trimmed by 4 bases and V by 1 base; bases with no gene match: 10. The CDR3 is 18 amino acids. CDR3 in amino acids: CATSRVGHKGAYNSPLHF. CDR3 DNA sequence: TGTGCCACCAGCAGAGTAGGGCACAAGGGGGCTTATAATTCACCCCTCCACTTT.

V usage is TRBV7-9 and J usage is TRBJ2-1; 9 nucleotides align to TRBD2. Looked up from germline, CDR1 is SEHNR and CDR2 is FQNEAQ (reference sequence). V shed 4 bases, J shed 4 bases, and the junction held 17 bases outside the gene matches. The CDR3 has 19 amino acids. CDR3 in amino acids: CASSSTRPIAGENYNEQFF. The CDR3 DNA follows: TGTGCCAGCAGCTCAACCCGCCCGATAGCGGGGGAGAATTACAATGAGCAGTTCTTC. The entire variable domain, with the rest obtained from reference TRBV7-9 and TRBJ2-1, is as follows: DTGVSQNPRHKITKRGQNVTFRCDPISEHNRLYWYRQTLGQGPEFLTYFQNEAQLEKSRLLSDRFSAERPKGSFSTLEIQRTEQGDSAMYLCASSSTRPIAGENYNEQFFGPGTRLTVL.

The chain recombines TRBV6-5 with TRBJ1-1, with D possibly matching TRBD1 (5 bases). The CDR3 is made up of 15 amino acids. CDR1 is MNHEY and CDR2 is SVGAGI in the germline V gene. V was cut by 3 bases and J by 3 bases, with 14 bases left in between. Here the CDR3 DNA reads TGTGCCAGCAGTTATAACTCTCTAGGGGACACTGAAGCTTTCTTT. Translating it yields CASSYNSLGDTEAFF.

The chain links TRBV10-1 to TRBJ2-1, with D perhaps matching TRBD2 (5 bases). This CDR3 is 12 amino acids long. V was cut by 2 bases and J by 8 bases, with 7 bases left in between. Germline V gives CDR1 WNHNN, CDR2 SYGVQD (reference sequence). The CDR3 loop reads CASSEREYEQFF. The CDR3, as DNA: TGCGCCAGCAGTGAGAGGGAGTATGAGCAGTTCTTC.

The genes are TRBV7-2 and TRBJ2-2; 8 nucleotides align to TRBD1. From germline, CDR1 is SGHTA and CDR2 FQGNSA. V lost 5 bases to trimming and J lost 8 bases; unmatched junction nucleotides: 10. This CDR3 is 15 amino acids long. Here the CDR3 reads CASSQWTGRLGELFF. For the CDR3, the DNA is TGTGCCAGCAGCCAGTGGACAGGGAGGTTAGGGGAGCTGTTTTTT. The full variable domain, with the rest looked up from reference TRBV7-2 and TRBJ2-2, is GAGVSQSPSNKVTEKGKDVELRCDPISGHTALYWYRQSLGQGLEFLIYFQGNSAPDKSGLPSDRFSAERTGGSVSTLTIQRTQQEDSAVYLCASSQWTGRLGELFFGEGSRLTVL.

The V gene is TRBV7-6, the J gene TRBJ1-2; D is uncertain. V lost 6 bases, J lost 6 bases, and 20 bases lay in between. Germline CDR1 and CDR2: SGHVS and FNYEAQ. There are 15 residues in the CDR3. In DNA, the CDR3 is TGTGCCAGCAGTCTCGTTGGGGAGTCTTCGGATGGCTACACCTTC. Amino acid sequence: CASSLVGESSDGYTF.

V and J are TRBV18 and TRBJ2-3, with TRBD2 matching 12 bases. Per germline, CDR1 KGHSH and CDR2 LQKENI. The CDR3 length is 16 residues. After removal of 3 bases from V and 0 bases from J, the junction contained 1 base not matched to a gene. The CDR3 loop reads CASSPLAGGSTDTQYF. CDR3 nucleotides: TGTGCCAGCTCACCGCTAGCGGGAGGGAGCACAGATACGCAGTATTTT.

The chain has TRBV11-3 and TRBJ2-1, with 10 bases identical to TRBD2. Germline V gives CDR1 SGHNT, CDR2 YENEEA. This CDR3 region has 15 residues. V lost 6 bases, J lost 6 bases, and 8 bases stayed unmatched. The CDR3 coding sequence is TGTGCCAGCAGGCCGACTAGCGGGTACATCAATGAGCAGTTCTTC. This codes for CASRPTSGYINEQFF.

This CDR3 is CSVILAGSQETQYF. In DNA form, the CDR3 reads TGCAGCGTGATACTAGCGGGATCCCAAGAGACCCAGTACTTC. The chain joins TRBV29-1 to TRBJ2-5; 10 nucleotides line up with TRBD2. The V and J ends lost 6 bases and 1 base, in that order; junction bases with no gene match: 5. The CDR3 extends over 14 amino acids. Germline CDR1 reads SQVTM; CDR2 reads ANQGSEA.

The chain uses TRBV9 and TRBJ2-5; 12 bases match TRBD2. The trim removed 3 bases at V and 4 bases at J, leaving 7 bases unmatched. Germline CDR1 SGDLS, CDR2 YYNGEE. There are 16 residues in the CDR3. CDR3 sequence reads: CASSETSGGPVETQYF. CDR3 DNA sequence: TGTGCCAGCAGCGAGACTAGCGGGGGACCGGTAGAGACCCAGTACTTC.

The chain uses TRBV5-1 and TRBJ2-3, with D possibly being TRBD2 (6 bases). The CDR3 runs 13 residues. Germline lookup yields CDR1 SGHRS and CDR2 YFSETQ. V lost 3 bases and J 9 bases, leaving 14 bases between the germline ends. The CDR3 sequence is CASSSSGEETQYF. CDR3 DNA sequence: TGCGCCAGCAGCTCGTCGGGGGAAGAGACGCAGTATTTT.

This chain joins TRBV11-2 and TRBJ1-2, with D hard to call. The CDR3 covers 17 residues. The V end was cut by 2 bases, the J end by 4 bases, with 20 bases between. The germline V gene encodes CDR1 SGHAT and CDR2 FQNNGV. The CDR3 coding sequence is TGTGCCAGCAGCTTATATCAGAGATCACACCCGGGCTATGGCTACACCTTC. Translated: CASSLYQRSHPGYGYTF.

This clone was seen only once. The chain combines TRBV6-1 with TRBJ2-1; 7 bases are a match to TRBD1. The V gene end was trimmed by 3 bases and the J gene end by 5 bases; junction bases not matched to a gene: 4. The CDR3 contains 14 residues. Germline CDR1 MNHNS, CDR2 SASEGT. CDR3 bases: TGTGCCAGCAGTGACCGGGACAGAAACAATGAGCAGTTCTTC. It codes for CASSDRDRNNEQFF.

The chain recombines TRBV7-8 with TRBJ1-3; TRBD1 aligns across 9 bases. Germline V lookup: CDR1 SGHVS, CDR2 FQNEAQ. After removal of 6 bases from V and 8 bases from J, the junction contained 5 bases not matched to a gene. This CDR3 is 13 amino acids long. The CDR3 loop is CASSRDREDTIYF. The CDR3 DNA reads as TGTGCCAGCAGTCGGGACAGGGAGGACACCATATATTTT.

The chain links TRBV2 to TRBJ2-1; 11 nucleotides agree with TRBD2. V gave up 6 bases and J gave up 3 bases; unmatched junction bases: 19. Looked up from germline, CDR1 is SNHLY and CDR2 is FYNNEI. This CDR3 comprises 20 residues. The CDR3 region is CASRYPKLAGVRSYYNEQFF. The CDR3 DNA reads as TGTGCCAGCAGATACCCGAAACTAGCGGGGGTCCGTTCCTACTACAATGAGCAGTTCTTC. Together with reference TRBV2 and TRBJ2-1, the CDR3 gives the full variable domain: EPEVTQTPSHQVTQMGQEVILRCVPISNHLYFYWYRQILGQKVEFLVSFYNNEISEKSEIFDDQFSVERPDGSNFTLKIRSTKLEDSAMYFCASRYPKLAGVRSYYNEQFFGPGTRLTVL.

The chain carries TRBV12-5 and TRBJ2-3; 7 bases match TRBD1. The V gene's germline CDR1 is LGHNT and CDR2 FRNRAP. The CDR3 has 17 residues. V dropped 1 base and J dropped 3; count of bases not matched to a gene: 10. The CDR3 bases are TGTGCTAGTGGTTTGGACCCGACAGGGATGAGAACAGATACGCAGTATTTT. Residues: CASGLDPTGMRTDTQYF.

The V and J genes are TRBV5-1 and TRBJ1-1, with D tentatively TRBD1 (5 bases). The CDR3 runs 15 residues. V was trimmed by 0 bases and J by 1 base, leaving 10 bases between them. Germline V gene data show CDR1 as SGHRS and CDR2 as YFSETQ. The CDR3, as DNA: TGCGCCAGCAGCTTGGTTGGGGCTCCGAACACTGAAGCTTTCTTT. Its translation is CASSLVGAPNTEAFF.